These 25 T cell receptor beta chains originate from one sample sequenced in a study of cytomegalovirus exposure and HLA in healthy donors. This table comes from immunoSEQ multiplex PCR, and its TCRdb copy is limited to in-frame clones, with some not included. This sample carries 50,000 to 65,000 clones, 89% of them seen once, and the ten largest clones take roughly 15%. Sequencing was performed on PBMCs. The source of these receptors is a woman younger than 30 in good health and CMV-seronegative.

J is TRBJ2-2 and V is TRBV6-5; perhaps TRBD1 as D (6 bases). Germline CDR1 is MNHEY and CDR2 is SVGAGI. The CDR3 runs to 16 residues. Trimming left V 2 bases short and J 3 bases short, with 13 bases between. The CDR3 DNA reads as TGTGCCAGCAGTTACATGCCAGGGGCAGACACCGGGGAGCTGTTTTTT. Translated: CASSYMPGADTGELFF.

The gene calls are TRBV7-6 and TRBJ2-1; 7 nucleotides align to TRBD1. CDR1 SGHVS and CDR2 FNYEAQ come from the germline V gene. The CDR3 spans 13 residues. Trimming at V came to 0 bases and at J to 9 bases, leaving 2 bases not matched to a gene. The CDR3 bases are TGTGCCAGCAGCTTAGCTACAGGGGTTGAGCAGTTCTTC. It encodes CASSLATGVEQFF. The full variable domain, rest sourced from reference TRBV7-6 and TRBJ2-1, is GAGVSQSPRYKVTKRGQDVALRCDPISGHVSLYWYRQALGQGPEFLTYFNYEAQQDKSGLPNDRFSAERPEGSISTLTIQRTEQRDSAMYRCASSLATGVEQFFGPGTRLTVL.

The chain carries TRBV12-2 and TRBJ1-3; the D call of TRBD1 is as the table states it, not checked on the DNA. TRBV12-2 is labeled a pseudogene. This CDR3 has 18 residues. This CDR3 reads CASRLAEARGEGGNTIYF. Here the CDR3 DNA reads TGTGCAAGTCGCTTAGCGGAAGCCAGGGGTGAAGGTGGAAACACCATATATTTT.

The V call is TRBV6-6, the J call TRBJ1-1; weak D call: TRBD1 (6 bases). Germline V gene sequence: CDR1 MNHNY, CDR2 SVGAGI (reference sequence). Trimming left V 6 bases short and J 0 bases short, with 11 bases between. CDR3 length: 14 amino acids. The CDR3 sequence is CASRIQGMNTEAFF. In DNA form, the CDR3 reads TGTGCCAGCAGGATTCAGGGGATGAACACTGAAGCTTTCTTT.

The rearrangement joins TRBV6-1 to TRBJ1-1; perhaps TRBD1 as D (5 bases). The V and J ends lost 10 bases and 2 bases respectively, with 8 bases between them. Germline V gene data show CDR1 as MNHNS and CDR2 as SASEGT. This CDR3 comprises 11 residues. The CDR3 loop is CATTGNTEAFF. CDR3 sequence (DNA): TGTGCCACAACAGGAAACACTGAAGCTTTCTTT.

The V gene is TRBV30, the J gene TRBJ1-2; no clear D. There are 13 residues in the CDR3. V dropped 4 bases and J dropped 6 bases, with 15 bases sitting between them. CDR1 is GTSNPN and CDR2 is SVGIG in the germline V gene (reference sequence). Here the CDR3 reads CAWTKSSGNGYTF. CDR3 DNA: TGTGCCTGGACCAAGTCTTCCGGGAATGGCTACACCTTC.

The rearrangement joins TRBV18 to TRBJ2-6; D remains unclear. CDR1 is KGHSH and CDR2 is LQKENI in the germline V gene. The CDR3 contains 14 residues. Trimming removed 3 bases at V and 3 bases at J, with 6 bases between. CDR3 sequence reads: CASSPSFGANVLTF. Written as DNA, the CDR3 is TGTGCCAGCTCACCGAGTTTTGGGGCCAACGTCCTGACTTTC.

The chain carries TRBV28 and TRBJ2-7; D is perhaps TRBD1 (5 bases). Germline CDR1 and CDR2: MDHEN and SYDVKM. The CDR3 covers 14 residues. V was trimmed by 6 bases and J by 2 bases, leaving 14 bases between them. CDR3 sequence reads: CASSRTFPTYEQYF. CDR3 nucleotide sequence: TGTGCCAGCAGCCGGACATTCCCCACCTACGAGCAGTACTTC.

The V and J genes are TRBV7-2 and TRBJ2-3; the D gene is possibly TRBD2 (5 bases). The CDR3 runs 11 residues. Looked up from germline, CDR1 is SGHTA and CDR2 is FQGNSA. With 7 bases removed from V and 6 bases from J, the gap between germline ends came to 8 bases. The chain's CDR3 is CASTTRDTQYF. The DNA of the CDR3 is TGTGCCAGCACCACTAGGGATACGCAGTATTTT.

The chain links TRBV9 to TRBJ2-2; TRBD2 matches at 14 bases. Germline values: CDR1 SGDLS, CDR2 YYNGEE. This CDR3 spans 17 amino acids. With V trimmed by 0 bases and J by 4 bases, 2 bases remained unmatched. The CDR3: CASSVGGLAGVTGELFF. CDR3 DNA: TGTGCCAGCAGCGTAGGGGGACTAGCGGGAGTCACCGGGGAGCTGTTTTTT. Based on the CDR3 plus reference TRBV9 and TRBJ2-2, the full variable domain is DSGVTQTPKHLITATGQRVTLRCSPRSGDLSVYWYQQSLDQGLQFLIQYYNGEERAKGNILERFSAQQFPDLHSELNLSSLELGDSALYFCASSVGGLAGVTGELFFGEGSRLTVL.

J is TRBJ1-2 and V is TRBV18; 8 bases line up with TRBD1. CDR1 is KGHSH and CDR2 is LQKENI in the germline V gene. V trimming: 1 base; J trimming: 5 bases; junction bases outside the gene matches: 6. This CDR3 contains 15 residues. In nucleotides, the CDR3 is TGTGCCAGCTCACCACGAGGGACAGGACTTTATGGCTACACCTTC. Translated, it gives CASSPRGTGLYGYTF.

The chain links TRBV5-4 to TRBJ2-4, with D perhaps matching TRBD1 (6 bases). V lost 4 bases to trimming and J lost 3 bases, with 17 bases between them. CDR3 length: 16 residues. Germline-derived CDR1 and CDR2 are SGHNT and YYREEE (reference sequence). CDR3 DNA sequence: TGTGCCAGCAGCACCCGCTTGCAGGGGAGCAAAAACATTCAGTACTTC. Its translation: CASSTRLQGSKNIQYF. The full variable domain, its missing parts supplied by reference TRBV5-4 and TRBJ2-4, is ETGVTQSPTHLIKTRGQQVTLRCSSQSGHNTVSWYQQALGQGPQFIFQYYREEENGRGNFPPRFSGLQFPNYSSELNVNALELDDSALYLCASSTRLQGSKNIQYFGAGTRLSVL.

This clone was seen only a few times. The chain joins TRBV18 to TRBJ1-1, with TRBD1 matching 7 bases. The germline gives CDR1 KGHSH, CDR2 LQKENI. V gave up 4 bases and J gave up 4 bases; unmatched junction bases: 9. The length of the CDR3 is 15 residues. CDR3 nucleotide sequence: TGTGCCAGCTCACGACGAGCGACAGGGATCACTGAAGCTTTCTTT. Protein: CASSRRATGITEAFF.

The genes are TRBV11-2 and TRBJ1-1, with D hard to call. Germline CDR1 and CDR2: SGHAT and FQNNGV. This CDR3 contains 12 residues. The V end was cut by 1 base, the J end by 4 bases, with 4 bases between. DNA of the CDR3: TGTGCCAGCAGCTTAGTAGCCACTGAAGCTTTCTTT. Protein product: CASSLVATEAFF.

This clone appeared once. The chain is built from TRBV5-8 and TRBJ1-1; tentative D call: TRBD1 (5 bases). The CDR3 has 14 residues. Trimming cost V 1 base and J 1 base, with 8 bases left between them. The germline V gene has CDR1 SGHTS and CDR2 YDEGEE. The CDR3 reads CASSLSGGNTEAFF. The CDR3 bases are TGTGCCAGCAGCTTGTCGGGGGGGAACACTGAAGCTTTCTTT. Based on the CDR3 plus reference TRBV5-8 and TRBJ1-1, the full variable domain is EAGVTQSPTHLIKTRGQQATLRCSPISGHTSVYWYQQALGLGLQFLLWYDEGEERNRGNFPPRFSGRQFPNYSSELNVNALELEDSALYLCASSLSGGNTEAFFGQGTRLTVV.

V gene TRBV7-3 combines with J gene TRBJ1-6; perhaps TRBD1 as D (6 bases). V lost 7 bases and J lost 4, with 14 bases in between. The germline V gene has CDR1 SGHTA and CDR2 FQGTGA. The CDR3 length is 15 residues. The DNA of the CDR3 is TGTGCCAGCACCGGACAGAGTCCATATAATTCACCCCTCCACTTT. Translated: CASTGQSPYNSPLHF. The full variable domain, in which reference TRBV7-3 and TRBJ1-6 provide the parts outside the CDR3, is GAGVSQTPSNKVTEKGKYVELRCDPISGHTALYWYRQSLGQGPEFLIYFQGTGAADDSGLPNDRFFAVRPEGSVSTLKIQRTERGDSAVYLCASTGQSPYNSPLHFGNGTRLTVT.

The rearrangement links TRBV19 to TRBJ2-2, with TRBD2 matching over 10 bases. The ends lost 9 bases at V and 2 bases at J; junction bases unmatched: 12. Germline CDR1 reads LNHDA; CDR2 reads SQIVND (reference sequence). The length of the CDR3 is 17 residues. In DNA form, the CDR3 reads TGTGCCAGCGACCGTGGAGCGGGGGGGCCTAACACCGGGGAGCTGTTTTTT. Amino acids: CASDRGAGGPNTGELFF.

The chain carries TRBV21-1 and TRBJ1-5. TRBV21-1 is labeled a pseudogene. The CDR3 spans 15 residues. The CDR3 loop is CASSTFCYSNQPQHF. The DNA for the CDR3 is TGTGCCAGCAGCACTTTTTGCTATAGCAATCAGCCCCAGCATTTT.

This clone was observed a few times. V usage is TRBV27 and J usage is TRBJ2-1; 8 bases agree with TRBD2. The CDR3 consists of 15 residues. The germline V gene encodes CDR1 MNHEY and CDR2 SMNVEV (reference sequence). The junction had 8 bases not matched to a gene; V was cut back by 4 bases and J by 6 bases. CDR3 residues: CASSSPGTSVNEQFF. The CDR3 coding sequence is TGTGCCAGCAGTTCACCCGGGACTAGTGTCAATGAGCAGTTCTTC.

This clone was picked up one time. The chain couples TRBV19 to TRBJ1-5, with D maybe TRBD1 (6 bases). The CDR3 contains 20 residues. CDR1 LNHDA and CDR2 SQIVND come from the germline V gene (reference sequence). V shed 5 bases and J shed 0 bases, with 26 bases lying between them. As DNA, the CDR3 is TGTGCCAGTAGTCCCCGCAGGGGATCCAGGGGTATATATAGCAATCAGCCCCAGCATTTT. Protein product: CASSPRRGSRGIYSNQPQHF.

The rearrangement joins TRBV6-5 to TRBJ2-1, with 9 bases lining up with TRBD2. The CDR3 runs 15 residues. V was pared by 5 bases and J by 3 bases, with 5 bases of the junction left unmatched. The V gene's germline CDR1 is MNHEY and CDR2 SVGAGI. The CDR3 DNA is TGTGCCAGCAGTAGAAGCGGGGGGCGCTACAATGAGCAGTTCTTC. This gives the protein CASSRSGGRYNEQFF.

CDR3 bases: TGCAGCGTTCGGACAGGACTTAGCAATCAGCCCCAGCATTTT. This sequence encodes CSVRTGLSNQPQHF. The chain is built from TRBV29-1 and TRBJ1-5; 7 nucleotides agree with TRBD1. Per the germline V gene, CDR1 is SQVTM and CDR2 is ANQGSEA. This CDR3 is built from 14 residues. Trimming took 5 bases from V and 0 from J; bases not matched to a gene: 4. Full variable domain (rest looked up from reference TRBV29-1 and TRBJ1-5): SAVISQKPSRDICQRGTSLTIQCQVDSQVTMMFWYRQQPGQSLTLIATANQGSEATYESGFVIDKFPISRPNLTFSTLTVSNMSPEDSSIYLCSVRTGLSNQPQHFGDGTRLSIL.

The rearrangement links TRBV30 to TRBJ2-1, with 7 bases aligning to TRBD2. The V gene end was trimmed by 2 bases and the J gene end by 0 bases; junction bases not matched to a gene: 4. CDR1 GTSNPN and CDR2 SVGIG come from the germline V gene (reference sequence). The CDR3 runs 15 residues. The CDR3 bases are TGTGCCTGGAGTCGTGGCGGGAGCTCCTACAATGAGCAGTTCTTC. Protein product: CAWSRGGSSYNEQFF.

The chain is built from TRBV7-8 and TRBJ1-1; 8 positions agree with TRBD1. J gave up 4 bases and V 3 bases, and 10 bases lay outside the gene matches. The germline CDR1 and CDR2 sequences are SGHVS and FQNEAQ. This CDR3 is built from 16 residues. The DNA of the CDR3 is TGTGCCAGCAGCTTTCCTCGGACAGGGAGGCCCACTGAAGCTTTCTTT. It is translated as CASSFPRTGRPTEAFF.

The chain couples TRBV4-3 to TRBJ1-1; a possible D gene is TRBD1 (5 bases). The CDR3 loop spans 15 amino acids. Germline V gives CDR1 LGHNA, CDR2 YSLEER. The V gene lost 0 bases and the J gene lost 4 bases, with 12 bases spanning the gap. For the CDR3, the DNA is TGCGCCAGCAGCCAAGAGGGCGGGGCGGGCACTGAAGCTTTCTTT. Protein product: CASSQEGGAGTEAFF.